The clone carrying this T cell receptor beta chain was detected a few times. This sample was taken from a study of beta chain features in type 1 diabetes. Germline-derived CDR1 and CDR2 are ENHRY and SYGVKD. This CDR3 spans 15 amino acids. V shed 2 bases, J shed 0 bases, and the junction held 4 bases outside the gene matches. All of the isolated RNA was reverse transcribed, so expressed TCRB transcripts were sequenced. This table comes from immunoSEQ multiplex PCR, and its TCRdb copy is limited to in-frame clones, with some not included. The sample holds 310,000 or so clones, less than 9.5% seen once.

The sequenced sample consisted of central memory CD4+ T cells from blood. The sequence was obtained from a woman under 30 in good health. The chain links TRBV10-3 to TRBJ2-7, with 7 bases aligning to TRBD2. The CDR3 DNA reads TGTGCCATCAGTGAGCGGGAGGATAGCTCCTACGAGCAGTACTTC. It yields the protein CAISEREDSSYEQYF.